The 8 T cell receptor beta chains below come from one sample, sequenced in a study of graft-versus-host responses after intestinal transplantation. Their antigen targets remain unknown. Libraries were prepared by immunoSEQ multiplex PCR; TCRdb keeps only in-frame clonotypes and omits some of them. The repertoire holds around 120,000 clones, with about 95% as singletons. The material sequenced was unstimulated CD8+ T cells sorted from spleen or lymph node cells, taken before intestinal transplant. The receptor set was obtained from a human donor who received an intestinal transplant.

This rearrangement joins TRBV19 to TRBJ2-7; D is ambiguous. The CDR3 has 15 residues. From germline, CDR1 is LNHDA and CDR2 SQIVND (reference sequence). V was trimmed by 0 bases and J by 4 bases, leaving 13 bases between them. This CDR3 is CASSIDWQSGYEQYF. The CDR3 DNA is TGTGCCAGTAGTATAGATTGGCAGAGTGGGTACGAGCAGTACTTC.

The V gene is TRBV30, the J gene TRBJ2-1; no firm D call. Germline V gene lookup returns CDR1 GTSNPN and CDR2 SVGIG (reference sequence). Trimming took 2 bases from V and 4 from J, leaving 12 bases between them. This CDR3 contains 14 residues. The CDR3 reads CAWSPGFGYNEQFF. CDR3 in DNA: TGTGCCTGGAGTCCTGGTTTTGGATACAATGAGCAGTTCTTC.

The CDR3 loop is CASSEARRTGTKHYSGNTIYF. The CDR3 DNA is TGTGCCAGCAGTGAAGCGCGTAGAACCGGGACAAAACACTACTCTGGAAACACCATATATTTT. This chain connects TRBV2 to TRBJ1-3, with TRBD1 as a possible D gene (6 bases). Trimming shortened V by 0 bases and J by 0 bases, and 24 bases separated the two germline ends. Germline V gene data show CDR1 as SNHLY and CDR2 as FYNNEI. The CDR3 covers 21 residues.

Here the CDR3 reads CASSLVEREWVDTQYF. DNA for the CDR3: TGTGCCAGCAGCTTGGTGGAGCGGGAGTGGGTAGATACGCAGTATTTT. The genes are TRBV5-6 and TRBJ2-3; TRBD2 aligns across 8 bases. This CDR3 contains 16 residues. CDR1 is SGHDT and CDR2 is YYEEEE in the germline V gene. V was clipped by 0 bases and J by 5 bases; unmatched bases: 8.

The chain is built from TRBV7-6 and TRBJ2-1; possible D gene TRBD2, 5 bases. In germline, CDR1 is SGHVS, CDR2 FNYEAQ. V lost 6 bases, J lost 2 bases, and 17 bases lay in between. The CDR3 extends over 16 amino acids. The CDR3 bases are TGTGCCAGCAGTCCGGACGGAGGTGGACCCTACAATGAGCAGTTCTTC. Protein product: CASSPDGGGPYNEQFF.

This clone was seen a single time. The CDR3 loop is CASSEFGTAQETQYF. In nucleotides, the CDR3 is TGTGCCAGCAGTGAATTCGGGACAGCTCAAGAGACCCAGTACTTC. This chain joins TRBV25-1 and TRBJ2-5, with 7 bases lining up with TRBD1. The trim removed 1 base at V and 2 bases at J, leaving 4 bases unmatched. This CDR3 is 15 amino acids long. Germline V CDR1 and CDR2: MGHDK, SYGVNS.

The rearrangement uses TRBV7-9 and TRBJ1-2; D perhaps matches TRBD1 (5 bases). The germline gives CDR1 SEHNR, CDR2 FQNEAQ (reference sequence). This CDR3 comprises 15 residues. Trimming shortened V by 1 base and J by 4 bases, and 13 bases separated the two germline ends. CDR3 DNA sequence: TGTGCCAGCAGCTTAGAGGCCGGGACGGGCTATGGCTACACCTTC. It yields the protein CASSLEAGTGYGYTF.

The CDR3 here is CASREYPTGNYEQYF. The CDR3 DNA sequence: TGTGCCAGCAGGGAATACCCGACAGGAAACTACGAGCAGTACTTC. The chain couples TRBV2 to TRBJ2-7; possible D gene TRBD1, 6 bases. Trimming took off 6 bases at V and 3 bases at J, with 18 bases between the two ends. CDR3 size: 15 residues. Germline CDR1 SNHLY, CDR2 FYNNEI.